These 18 T cell receptor beta chains originate from one sample sequenced in a study of PD-L1 blockade in urothelial cancer. Time point in this sample: pretreatment peripheral blood. Profiled with immunoSEQ multiplex PCR; TCRdb holds only in-frame clones, not every one. The table has tens of thousands of clones, 84% seen once. The material sequenced was PBMCs, taken around atezolizumab (anti-PD-L1) treatment. These receptors were collected from a man between 60 and 75 years old with urothelial cancer.

V usage is TRBV29-1 and J usage is TRBJ1-4; D uncertain. CDR3 size: 14 residues. The V end lost 1 base, the J end lost 15 bases, and 21 bases lay between the germline ends. Germline CDR1 SQVTM, CDR2 ANQGSEA. The CDR3 region is CSVEVERAGGVVFF. DNA of the CDR3: TGCAGCGTTGAAGTGGAGCGGGCCGGCGGAGTGGTGTTTTTT.

The chain has TRBV6-5 and TRBJ2-5; D is possibly TRBD2 (5 bases). The V and J ends lost 0 bases and 1 base respectively, with 9 bases between them. There are 15 residues in the CDR3. Germline values: CDR1 MNHEY, CDR2 SVGAGI. CDR3 sequence reads: CASSYSVGGQETQYF. As DNA, the CDR3 is TGTGCCAGCAGTTACTCGGTTGGAGGCCAAGAGACCCAGTACTTC.

The chain uses TRBV11-2 and TRBJ2-3; 7 nucleotides line up with TRBD1. CDR1 and CDR2 (germline): SGHAT, FQNNGV. The V and J ends lost 1 base and 2 bases, in that order; junction bases with no gene match: 3. The CDR3 has 15 amino acids. The CDR3 DNA is TGTGCCAGCAGCTTAGTGGGACAGTACACAGATACGCAGTATTTT. It specifies CASSLVGQYTDTQYF.

The rearrangement joins TRBV6-5 to TRBJ2-7, with 7 bases fitting TRBD1. The trim removed 3 bases at V and 3 bases at J, leaving 5 bases unmatched. The CDR3 runs 14 residues. Looked up from germline, CDR1 is MNHEY and CDR2 is SVGAGI. The CDR3 coding sequence is TGTGCCAGCAGTTATTACACAGGGGACTACGAGCAGTACTTC. Amino acids: CASSYYTGDYEQYF.

The rearrangement links TRBV18 to TRBJ2-7; tentative D call: TRBD2 (5 bases). CDR3 size: 14 residues. The V gene's germline CDR1 is KGHSH and CDR2 LQKENI. The germline V and J ends were trimmed by 2 bases and 2 bases, with 10 bases remaining between them. The CDR3 sequence: CASSPSSGTYEQYF. CDR3 in DNA: TGTGCCAGCTCACCAAGTTCGGGGACCTACGAGCAGTACTTC. The full variable domain, completed using reference TRBV18 and TRBJ2-7, is NAGVMQNPRHLVRRRGQEARLRCSPMKGHSHVYWYRQLPEEGLKFMVYLQKENIIDESGMPKERFSAEFPKEGPSILRIQQVVRGDSAAYFCASSPSSGTYEQYFGPGTRLTVT.

The chain employs TRBV5-6 and TRBJ1-2; a weak D match, TRBD1 (6 bases). Germline-derived CDR1 and CDR2 are SGHDT and YYEEEE. Trimming removed 2 bases from V and 4 bases from J, with 15 bases in between. The CDR3 extends over 15 amino acids. CDR3 residues: CASSLMGGATYGYTF. For the CDR3, the DNA is TGTGCCAGCAGCTTAATGGGGGGGGCCACCTATGGCTACACCTTC.

The rearrangement joins TRBV25-1 to TRBJ2-5, with TRBD1 identical over 7 bases. This CDR3 spans 14 amino acids. V lost 6 bases to trimming and J lost 7 bases; unmatched junction nucleotides: 11. CDR1 is MGHDK and CDR2 is SYGVNS in the germline V gene. The CDR3 region is CASRDRSVRGTQYF. As DNA, the CDR3 is TGTGCCAGCAGGGACAGGAGCGTTCGGGGGACCCAGTACTTC.

A single count supports this clone. This chain links TRBV13 with TRBJ2-5; 7 bases fit TRBD1. From germline, CDR1 is PRHDT and CDR2 FYEKMQ (reference sequence). The CDR3 covers 15 residues. V trimming: 1 base; J trimming: 5 bases; junction bases outside the gene matches: 7. CDR3 region: CASSLEGAKGETQYF. In DNA form, the CDR3 reads TGTGCCAGCAGCTTAGAGGGGGCTAAGGGGGAGACCCAGTACTTC.

The CDR3 is CASSLGLEPDTQYF. The DNA of the CDR3 is TGTGCCAGCAGCTTAGGACTAGAACCAGATACGCAGTATTTT. The chain carries TRBV11-2 and TRBJ2-3, with a possible D match to TRBD2 (6 bases). V shed 1 base and J shed 4 bases, with 9 bases lying between them. The CDR3 spans 14 residues. Per the germline V gene, CDR1 is SGHAT and CDR2 is FQNNGV. The full variable domain, completed using reference TRBV11-2 and TRBJ2-3, is EAGVAQSPRYKIIEKRQSVAFWCNPISGHATLYWYQQILGQGPKLLIQFQNNGVVDDSQLPKDRFSAERLKGVDSTLKIQPAKLEDSAVYLCASSLGLEPDTQYFGPGTRLTVL.

V and J are TRBV10-1 and TRBJ2-3; D might be TRBD2 (5 bases). Trimming took 3 bases from V and 6 from J, leaving 10 bases between them. The germline CDR1 and CDR2 sequences are WNHNN and SYGVQD (reference sequence). The CDR3 sequence is 13 residues long. The CDR3 loop reads CASSELTRDTQYF. CDR3 bases: TGCGCCAGCAGTGAACTAACTAGGGATACGCAGTATTTT.

V gene TRBV6-5 combines with J gene TRBJ2-7; D might be TRBD2 (6 bases). V dropped 4 bases and J dropped 0 bases, with 13 bases sitting between them. CDR1 is MNHEY and CDR2 is SVGAGI in the germline V gene. The CDR3 is 15 amino acids. DNA of the CDR3: TGTGCCAGCAGTTCGAGGGACGGGAGCTCCTACGAGCAGTACTTC. Translating it yields CASSSRDGSSYEQYF.

The chain employs TRBV27 and TRBJ2-7; 16 positions agree with TRBD2. V shed 3 bases and J 0 bases; nucleotides not matched to a gene: 8. The CDR3 has 19 residues. CDR1 is MNHEY and CDR2 is SMNVEV in the germline V gene (reference sequence). CDR3 in amino acids: CASSFRGTSGGVSSYEQYF. The CDR3 region has the DNA TGTGCCAGCAGTTTCAGAGGGACTAGCGGGGGGGTGAGCTCCTACGAGCAGTACTTC.

The rearrangement joins TRBV2 to TRBJ2-1; TRBD2 might be the D (6 bases). V was trimmed by 7 bases and J by 4 bases, leaving 17 bases between them. Germline loops: CDR1 SNHLY, CDR2 FYNNEI. This CDR3 spans 15 amino acids. DNA of the CDR3: TGTGCCAGCACCGTAGCGGAGGTAGTATACAATGAGCAGTTCTTC. Its protein is CASTVAEVVYNEQFF.

This clone was recorded a few times. This chain joins TRBV4-3 and TRBJ2-2; 8 bases are shared with TRBD1. This CDR3 is built from 15 residues. The ends lost 4 bases at V and 4 bases at J; junction bases unmatched: 5. CDR1 and CDR2 from the germline V gene are LGHNA and YSLEER. As DNA, the CDR3 is TGCGCCAGCAGCCGGGCGACAGGGGCCACCGGGGAGCTGTTTTTT. Residues: CASSRATGATGELFF.

The rearrangement uses TRBV6-5 and TRBJ1-2; D is perhaps TRBD1 (5 bases). Looked up from germline, CDR1 is MNHEY and CDR2 is SVGAGI. This CDR3 contains 12 residues. Trimming removed 7 bases from V and 2 bases from J, with 8 bases in between. This CDR3 is CASTDRNYGYTF. CDR3 bases: TGTGCCAGCACCGACAGAAACTATGGCTACACCTTC.

V and J are TRBV4-1 and TRBJ2-5, with no clear D. Trimming shortened V by 0 bases and J by 5 bases, and 16 bases separated the two germline ends. The CDR3 is 16 residues long. CDR1 and CDR2 (germline): MGHRA, YSYEKL. CDR3 residues: CASSQDRVRALETQYF. In DNA form, the CDR3 reads TGCGCCAGCAGCCAAGATCGAGTGAGAGCACTCGAGACCCAGTACTTC.

The genes are TRBV19 and TRBJ2-1; D remains unclear. This CDR3 is 14 amino acids long. V lost 3 bases, J lost 8 bases, and 14 bases lay in between. Germline CDR1 is LNHDA and CDR2 is SQIVND (reference sequence). The CDR3 coding sequence is TGTGCCAGTAGTATTCCAGCCCTTCGGGATGAGCAGTTCTTC. Amino acid sequence: CASSIPALRDEQFF.

This clone showed up just once. This rearrangement joins TRBV7-9 to TRBJ2-3, with D possibly matching TRBD2 (6 bases). Germline V gene data show CDR1 as SEHNR and CDR2 as FQNEAQ (reference sequence). Deletions cut 7 bases from V and 3 bases from J, with 11 bases between. The CDR3 extends over 13 amino acids. The CDR3 loop is CASKAGGTDTQYF. The CDR3 DNA follows: TGTGCCAGCAAGGCCGGGGGTACAGATACGCAGTATTTT.